The 5 T cell receptor beta chains presented below share a single source sample, sequenced in a study of cytomegalovirus exposure and HLA in healthy donors. Researchers ran the PCR with 60 Vbeta and 13 Jbeta primers. The table came from immunoSEQ multiplex PCR; TCRdb's copy has only in-frame clones and leaves some out. The sample carries roughly 190,000 clones, around 79% recorded once. The source material was PBMCs. The receptors shown here come from a woman aged 50 to 65 in good health and CMV-seronegative.

The rearrangement uses TRBV7-8 and TRBJ1-3, with a tentative D call TRBD1 (5 bases). CDR3 size: 17 residues. CDR1 and CDR2 (germline): SGHVS, FQNEAQ. V was pared by 0 bases and J by 2 bases, with 14 bases between. CDR3 in DNA: TGTGCCAGCAGCTTAGCATTGGGCAGGGATGCTGGAAACACCATATATTTT. Translation: CASSLALGRDAGNTIYF.

This clone was seen only a few times. J is TRBJ1-3 and V is TRBV7-9, with D perhaps matching TRBD1 (5 bases). This CDR3 contains 15 residues. The germline V gene encodes CDR1 SEHNR and CDR2 FQNEAQ (reference sequence). Trimming stripped 8 bases from V and 0 bases from J, with 14 bases between. The CDR3 reads CASHTDKSSGNTIYF. The CDR3 DNA follows: TGTGCCAGCCATACGGACAAGAGCTCTGGAAACACCATATATTTT.

J is TRBJ2-7 and V is TRBV27; 8 bases agree with TRBD2. With V trimmed by 7 bases and J by 6 bases, 11 bases remained unmatched. Per the germline V gene, CDR1 is MNHEY and CDR2 is SMNVEV (reference sequence). This CDR3 has 14 residues. CDR3 sequence reads: CASTREGVGGEQYF. The CDR3 coding sequence is TGTGCCAGCACCCGGGAGGGTGTAGGTGGCGAGCAGTACTTC.

This chain joins TRBV9 and TRBJ2-7; 12 bases are a match to TRBD1. Germline V gene sequence: CDR1 SGDLS, CDR2 YYNGEE. The V gene end was trimmed by 4 bases and the J gene end by 0 bases; junction bases not matched to a gene: 8. The CDR3 consists of 17 residues. CDR3: CASSTRDRGPFSYEQYF. Here the CDR3 DNA reads TGTGCCAGCAGCACACGGGACAGGGGGCCTTTCTCCTACGAGCAGTACTTC. Drawing the rest from reference TRBV9 and TRBJ2-7, the complete variable domain is DSGVTQTPKHLITATGQRVTLRCSPRSGDLSVYWYQQSLDQGLQFLIQYYNGEERAKGNILERFSAQQFPDLHSELNLSSLELGDSALYFCASSTRDRGPFSYEQYFGPGTRLTVT.

The genes are TRBV29-1 and TRBJ2-6; possibly TRBD1 for D (6 bases). The CDR3 is made up of 15 amino acids. The V gene's germline CDR1 is SQVTM and CDR2 ANQGSEA. With 4 bases removed from V and 0 bases from J, the gap between germline ends came to 10 bases. CDR3 sequence (DNA): TGCAGCGTTGGGGGACAAATCTCTGGGGCCAACGTCCTGACTTTC. It codes for CSVGGQISGANVLTF.